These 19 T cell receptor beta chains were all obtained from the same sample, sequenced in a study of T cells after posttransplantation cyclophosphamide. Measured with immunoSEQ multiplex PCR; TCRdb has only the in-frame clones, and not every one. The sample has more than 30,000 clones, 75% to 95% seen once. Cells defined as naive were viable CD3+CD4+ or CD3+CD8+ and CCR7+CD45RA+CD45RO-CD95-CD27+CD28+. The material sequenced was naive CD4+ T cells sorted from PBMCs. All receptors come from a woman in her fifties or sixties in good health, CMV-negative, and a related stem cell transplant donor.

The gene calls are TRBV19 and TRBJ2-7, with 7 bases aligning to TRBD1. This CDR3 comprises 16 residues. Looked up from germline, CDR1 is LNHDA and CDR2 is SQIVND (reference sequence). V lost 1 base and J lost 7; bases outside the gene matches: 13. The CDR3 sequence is CASSIVPGTVGKEQYF. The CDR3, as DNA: TGTGCCAGTAGTATAGTACCCGGGACAGTGGGAAAAGAGCAGTACTTC.

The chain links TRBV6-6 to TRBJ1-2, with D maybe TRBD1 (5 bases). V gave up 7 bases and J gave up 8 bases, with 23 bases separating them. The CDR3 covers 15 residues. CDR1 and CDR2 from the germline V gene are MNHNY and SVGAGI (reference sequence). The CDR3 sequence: CASTGSQGARLGYTF. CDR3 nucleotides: TGTGCCAGCACCGGAAGTCAGGGCGCGCGCTTAGGCTACACCTTC.

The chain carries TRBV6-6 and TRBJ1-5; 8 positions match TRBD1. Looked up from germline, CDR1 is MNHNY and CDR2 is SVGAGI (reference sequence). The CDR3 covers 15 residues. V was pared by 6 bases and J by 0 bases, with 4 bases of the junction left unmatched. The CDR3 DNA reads TGTGCCAGCAGGAACAGGGGGGATAGCAATCAGCCCCAGCATTTT. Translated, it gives CASRNRGDSNQPQHF.

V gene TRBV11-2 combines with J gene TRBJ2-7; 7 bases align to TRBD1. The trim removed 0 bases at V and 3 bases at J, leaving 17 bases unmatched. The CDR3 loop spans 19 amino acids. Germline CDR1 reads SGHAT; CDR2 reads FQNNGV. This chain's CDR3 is CASSLEGTALVRAHYEQYF. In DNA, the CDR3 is TGTGCCAGCAGCTTAGAAGGGACAGCTTTAGTCAGGGCCCACTACGAGCAGTACTTC. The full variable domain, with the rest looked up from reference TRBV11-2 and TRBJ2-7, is EAGVAQSPRYKIIEKRQSVAFWCNPISGHATLYWYQQILGQGPKLLIQFQNNGVVDDSQLPKDRFSAERLKGVDSTLKIQPAKLEDSAVYLCASSLEGTALVRAHYEQYFGPGTRLTVT.

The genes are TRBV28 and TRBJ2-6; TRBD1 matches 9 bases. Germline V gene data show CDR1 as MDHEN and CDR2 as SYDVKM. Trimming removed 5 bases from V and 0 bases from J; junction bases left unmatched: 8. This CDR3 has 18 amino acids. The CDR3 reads CASSPPGQGSSGANVLTF. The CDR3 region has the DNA TGTGCCAGCAGTCCTCCGGGACAGGGAAGCTCTGGGGCCAACGTCCTGACTTTC.

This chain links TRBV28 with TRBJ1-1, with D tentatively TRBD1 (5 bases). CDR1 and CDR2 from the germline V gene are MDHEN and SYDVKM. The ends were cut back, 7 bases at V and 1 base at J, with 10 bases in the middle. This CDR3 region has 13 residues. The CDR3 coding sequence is TGTGCCAGCACCCGGGGGGAGAACACTGAAGCTTTCTTT. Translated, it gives CASTRGENTEAFF.

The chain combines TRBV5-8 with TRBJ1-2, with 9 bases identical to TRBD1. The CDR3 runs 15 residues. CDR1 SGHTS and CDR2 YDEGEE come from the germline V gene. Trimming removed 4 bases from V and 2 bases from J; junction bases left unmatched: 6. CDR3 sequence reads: CASSAVGQGNYGYTF. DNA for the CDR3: TGTGCCAGCAGCGCCGTGGGACAGGGAAACTATGGCTACACCTTC.

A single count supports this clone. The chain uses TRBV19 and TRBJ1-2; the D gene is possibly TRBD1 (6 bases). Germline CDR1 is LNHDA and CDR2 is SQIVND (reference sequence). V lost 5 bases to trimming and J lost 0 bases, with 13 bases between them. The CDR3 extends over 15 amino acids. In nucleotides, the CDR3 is TGTGCCAGTAGTGTAAAGACAGGCCCTAACTATGGCTACACCTTC. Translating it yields CASSVKTGPNYGYTF.

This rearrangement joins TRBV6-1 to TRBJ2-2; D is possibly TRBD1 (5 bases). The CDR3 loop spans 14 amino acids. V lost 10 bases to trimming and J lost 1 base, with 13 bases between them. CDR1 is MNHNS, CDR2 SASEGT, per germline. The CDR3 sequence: CAISRQGNTGELFF. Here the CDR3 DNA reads TGTGCCATTTCTCGGCAGGGGAACACCGGGGAGCTGTTTTTT.

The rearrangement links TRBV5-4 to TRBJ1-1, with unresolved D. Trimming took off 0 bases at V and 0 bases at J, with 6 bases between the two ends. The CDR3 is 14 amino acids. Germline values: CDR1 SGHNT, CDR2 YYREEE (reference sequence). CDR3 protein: CASSLDSLNTEAFF. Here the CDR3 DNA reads TGTGCCAGCAGCTTGGACAGCCTGAACACTGAAGCTTTCTTT. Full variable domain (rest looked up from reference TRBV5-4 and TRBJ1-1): ETGVTQSPTHLIKTRGQQVTLRCSSQSGHNTVSWYQQALGQGPQFIFQYYREEENGRGNFPPRFSGLQFPNYSSELNVNALELDDSALYLCASSLDSLNTEAFFGQGTRLTVV.

The CDR3 DNA sequence: TGTGCCAGCAGCTTACGGGGCCGAGCGGGGGAAGAGACCCAGTACTTC. Translation: CASSLRGRAGEETQYF. The chain carries TRBV7-2 and TRBJ2-5; TRBD2 agrees at 8 bases. The CDR3 is 16 amino acids. Germline V lookup: CDR1 SGHTA, CDR2 FQGNSA. V was clipped by 2 bases and J by 3 bases; unmatched bases: 8.

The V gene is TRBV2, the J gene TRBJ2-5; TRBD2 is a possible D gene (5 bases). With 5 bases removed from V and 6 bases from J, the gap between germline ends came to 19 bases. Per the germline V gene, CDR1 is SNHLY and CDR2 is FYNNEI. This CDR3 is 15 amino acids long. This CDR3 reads CASSLATLEAKTQYF. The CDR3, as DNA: TGTGCCAGCAGTCTGGCGACACTAGAGGCAAAGACCCAGTACTTC.

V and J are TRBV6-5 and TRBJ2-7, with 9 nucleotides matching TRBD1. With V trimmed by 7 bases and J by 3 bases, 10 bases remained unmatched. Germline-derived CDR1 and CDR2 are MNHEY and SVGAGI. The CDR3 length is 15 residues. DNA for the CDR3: TGTGCCAGCACTGCCTTAGGGACAGGGCGCTACGAGCAGTACTTC. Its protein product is CASTALGTGRYEQYF.

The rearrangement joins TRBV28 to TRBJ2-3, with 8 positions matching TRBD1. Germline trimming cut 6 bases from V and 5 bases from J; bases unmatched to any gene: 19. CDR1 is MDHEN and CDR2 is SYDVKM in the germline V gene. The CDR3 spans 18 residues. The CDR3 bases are TGTGCCAGCAGAGTCGGGGCTCCGGGACAGGTCAACATAGATACGCAGTATTTT. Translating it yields CASRVGAPGQVNIDTQYF. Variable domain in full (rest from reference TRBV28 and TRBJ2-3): DVKVTQSSRYLVKRTGEKVFLECVQDMDHENMFWYRQDPGLGLRLIYFSYDVKMKEKGDIPEGYSVSREKKERFSLILESASTNQTSMYLCASRVGAPGQVNIDTQYFGPGTRLTVL.

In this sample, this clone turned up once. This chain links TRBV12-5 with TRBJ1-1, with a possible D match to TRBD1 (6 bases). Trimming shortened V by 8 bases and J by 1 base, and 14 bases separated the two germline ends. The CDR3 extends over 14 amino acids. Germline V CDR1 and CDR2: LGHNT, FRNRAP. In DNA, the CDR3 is TGTGCTAGTAGAGGGGGTACATCGAACACTGAAGCTTTCTTT. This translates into CASRGGTSNTEAFF.

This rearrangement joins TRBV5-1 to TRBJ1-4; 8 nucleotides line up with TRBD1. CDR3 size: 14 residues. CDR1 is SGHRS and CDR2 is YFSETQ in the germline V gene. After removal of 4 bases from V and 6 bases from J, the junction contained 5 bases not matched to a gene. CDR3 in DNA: TGCGCCAGCAGCGCGGACAGGGTTTATGAAAAACTGTTTTTT. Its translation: CASSADRVYEKLFF.

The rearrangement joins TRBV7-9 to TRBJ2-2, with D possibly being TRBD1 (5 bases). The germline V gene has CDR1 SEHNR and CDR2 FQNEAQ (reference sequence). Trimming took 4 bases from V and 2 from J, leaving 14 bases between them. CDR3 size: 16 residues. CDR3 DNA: TGTGCCAGCAGCTCGGGTGGGGCCGCCAACACCGGGGAGCTGTTTTTT. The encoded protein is CASSSGGAANTGELFF. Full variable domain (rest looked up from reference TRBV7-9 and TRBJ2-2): DTGVSQNPRHKITKRGQNVTFRCDPISEHNRLYWYRQTLGQGPEFLTYFQNEAQLEKSRLLSDRFSAERPKGSFSTLEIQRTEQGDSAMYLCASSSGGAANTGELFFGEGSRLTVL.

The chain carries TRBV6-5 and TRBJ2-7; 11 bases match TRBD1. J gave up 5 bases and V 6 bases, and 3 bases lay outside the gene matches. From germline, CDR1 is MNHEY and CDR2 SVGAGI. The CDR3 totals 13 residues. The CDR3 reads CASRGTGGNEQYF. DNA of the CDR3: TGTGCCAGCAGGGGGACAGGGGGGAACGAGCAGTACTTC.

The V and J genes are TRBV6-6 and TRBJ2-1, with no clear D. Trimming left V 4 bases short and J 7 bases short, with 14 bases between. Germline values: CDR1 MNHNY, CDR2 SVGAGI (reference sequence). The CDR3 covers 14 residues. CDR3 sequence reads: CASSFTAVANEQFF. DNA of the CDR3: TGTGCCAGCAGTTTCACGGCGGTCGCTAATGAGCAGTTCTTC.